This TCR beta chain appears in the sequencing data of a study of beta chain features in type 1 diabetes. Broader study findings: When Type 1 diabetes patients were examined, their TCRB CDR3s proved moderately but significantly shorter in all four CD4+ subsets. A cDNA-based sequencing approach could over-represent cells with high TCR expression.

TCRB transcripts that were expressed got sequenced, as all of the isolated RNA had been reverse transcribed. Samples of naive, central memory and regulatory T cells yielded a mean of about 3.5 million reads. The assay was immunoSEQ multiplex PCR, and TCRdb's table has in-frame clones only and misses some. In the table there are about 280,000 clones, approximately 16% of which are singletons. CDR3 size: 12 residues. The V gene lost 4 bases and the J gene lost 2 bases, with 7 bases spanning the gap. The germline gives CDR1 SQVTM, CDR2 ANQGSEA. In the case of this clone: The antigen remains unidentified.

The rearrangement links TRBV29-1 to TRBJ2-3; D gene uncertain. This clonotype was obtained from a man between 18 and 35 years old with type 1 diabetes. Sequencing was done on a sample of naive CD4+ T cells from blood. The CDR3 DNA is TGCAGCGTTGGGAGAAACACAGATACGCAGTATTTT. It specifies CSVGRNTDTQYF.